A selection of T cell receptor beta chains follows, all from one sample in a study of blood T cell repertoires in COVID-19. TCRdb keeps only in-frame clones here, not all; method: immunoSEQ multiplex PCR. The sample lists under 300,000 clones; approximately 86% were seen once. Input material: PBMCs or T cells enriched from blood (not recorded which). These receptors all come from a woman in her thirties or forties with acute COVID-19. Each CDR3 is given with its conserved first and last residue. A D gene is named only where the DNA matches it firmly. The size entry is marked missing in some rows and otherwise reads once, few, many or a size class.

J	size	D	V	DNA	CDR3
TRBJ2-7	-	TRBD1	TRBV5-4	TGTGCCAGCAGCTTGGATCCGACAGGGCGCGACGAGCAGTACTTC	CASSLDPTGRDEQYF
TRBJ2-2	-	-	TRBV13	TGTGCCAGTAAAGGGGGAACCGGGGAGCTGTTTTTT	CASKGGTGELFF
TRBJ2-1	-	-	TRBV19	TGTGCCAGTAGTATAGTTGGGGGGAAGAATGAGCAGTTCTTC	CASSIVGGKNEQFF
TRBJ1-2	-	-	TRBV21-1	TGTGCCAGCACCCCGGACAGTGATCTTAGGGGCTACACCTTC	CASTPDSDLRGYTF
TRBJ2-7	-	TRBD2	TRBV4-2	TGTGCCAGCAGCCAAGAGGCGGGAGAGGGTATCAACGAGCAGTACTTC	CASSQEAGEGINEQYF
TRBJ2-7	-	TRBD2	TRBV5-1	TGCGCCAGCAGCCAGCTAGCGGGAGGGGTAGGGGCCGAGCAGTACTTC	CASSQLAGGVGAEQYF
TRBJ2-1	-	-	TRBV4-1	TGCGCCAGCAGCCAAGATCCCGCGGGAATATACAATGAGCAGTTCTTC	CASSQDPAGIYNEQFF
TRBJ2-2	-	TRBD1	TRBV9	TGTGCCAGCAGCGTATCGGCAGGGGGCGCGTCGAACACCGGGGAGCTGTTTTTT	CASSVSAGGASNTGELFF
TRBJ1-3	few	-	TRBV11-3	TGTGCCAGCAGCCACAGGGTGGTAGCCCTCTCTGGAAACACCATATATTTT	CASSHRVVALSGNTIYF
TRBJ1-1	-	TRBD1	TRBV6-5	TGTGCCAGCAGTTACTCAGGGACAGGGGGCACTGAAGCTTTCTTT	CASSYSGTGGTEAFF
TRBJ2-1	once	TRBD2	TRBV24-1	TGTGCCACCAGTGACCCAGCGGGAGGTACACTTAATGAGCAGTTCTTC	CATSDPAGGTLNEQFF
TRBJ2-1	-	TRBD2	TRBV11-3	TGTGCCAGCAGCTCTGGACTAGCGGGAGATGAGCAGTTCTTC	CASSSGLAGDEQFF
TRBJ2-1	-	TRBD2	TRBV19	TGTGCCAGTAGTATAGATGGGACTAGCGGAAATGAGCAGTTCTTC	CASSIDGTSGNEQFF
TRBJ2-3	-	TRBD2	TRBV5-1	TGCGCCAGCAGCTTGAGGTCTAGCGGGGCTAGCACAGATACGCAGTATTTT	CASSLRSSGASTDTQYF
TRBJ2-1	-	TRBD2	TRBV6-1	TGTGCCAGCAGTGAAATGGCTAGCGGGAGCTATGAGCAGTTCTTC	CASSEMASGSYEQFF
TRBJ2-7	-	-	TRBV4-2	TGTGCCAGCAGCCAAGTTGTGGGAGGCCTCTCCTACGAGCAGTACTTC	CASSQVVGGLSYEQYF
TRBJ1-1	once	-	TRBV19	TGTGCCAGTATAGCGGATCCAGTGAACACTGAAGCTTTCTTT	CASIADPVNTEAFF
TRBJ2-3	-	TRBD2	TRBV11-2	TGTGCCCGCGGGGGACGAGATACGCAGTATTTT	CARGGRDTQYF
TRBJ1-1	-	-	TRBV10-1	TGCGCCAGCAGTCCGTCGTCGAACACTGAAGCTTTCTTT	CASSPSSNTEAFF
TRBJ1-2	-	TRBD1	TRBV11-2	TGTGCCAGCAGCGTGACTGGACAGGGCGGTGGCTACACCTTC	CASSVTGQGGGYTF
TRBJ2-2	-	-	TRBV27	TGTGCCAGCAGTTTAGGTCTAGCCGTCGGGGAGCTGTTTTTT	CASSLGLAVGELFF
TRBJ2-7	once	TRBD2	TRBV6-4	TGTGCCAGCAGTGATAGAGCGGGGAGCTCCTACGAGCAGTACTTC	CASSDRAGSSYEQYF
TRBJ2-7	few	TRBD1	TRBV7-8	TGTGCCAGCAGCCGTGGGGACAGGGTGACCTACGAGCAGTACTTC	CASSRGDRVTYEQYF
TRBJ2-7	once	-	TRBV5-1	TGCGCCAGCAGCAGAACTACGGGACACCCCTACGAGCAGTACTTC	CASSRTTGHPYEQYF
TRBJ2-1	few	TRBD1	TRBV11-3	TGTGCCAGCAGCCCCCGACAGGGGACCTACAATGAGCAGTTCTTC	CASSPRQGTYNEQFF
TRBJ2-1	-	-	TRBV5-4	TGTGCCAGCAGCTTCCCCGCAGCCTACAATGAGCAGTTCTTC	CASSFPAAYNEQFF
TRBJ2-7	-	TRBD2	TRBV7-9	TGTGCCAGCAGCTTGAGTTGGGACGGGACTAGCGCGTACGAGCAGTACTTC	CASSLSWDGTSAYEQYF
TRBJ2-1	-	TRBD2	TRBV2	TGTGCCAGCAGTCGACGGGACTACCCGGGTTATGAGCAGTTCTTC	CASSRRDYPGYEQFF
TRBJ1-2	-	TRBD1	TRBV27	TGTGCCAGCAGTCCCGGGACAGGCTCTTATGGCTACACCTTC	CASSPGTGSYGYTF
TRBJ1-3	once	-	TRBV3-1/TRBV3-2	TGTGCCAGCAGCTCATACAGGATTTACTCTGGAAACACCATATATTTT	CASSSYRIYSGNTIYF
TRBJ2-1	-	TRBD2	TRBV4-1	TGCGCCAGCAGCCTACTAGCGGGGGGCTACAATGAGCAGTTCTTC	CASSLLAGGYNEQFF
TRBJ2-1	-	TRBD1	TRBV25-1	TGTGCCAGCAGGGACAGGGTCGGCAATGAGCAGTTCTTC	CASRDRVGNEQFF
TRBJ1-4	-	TRBD1	TRBV19	TGTGCCAGTGGAAGACAGGGGAAAGCAACTAATGAAAAACTGTTTTTT	CASGRQGKATNEKLFF
TRBJ2-1	few	-	TRBV29-1	TGCAGCGCAGGTCGAGGGGGAACCTACAATGAGCAGTTCTTC	CSAGRGGTYNEQFF
TRBJ2-1	-	TRBD2	TRBV11-2	TGTGCCAGCAGCTTAGGGGGTCTAGCGGGATACAATGAGCAGTTCTTC	CASSLGGLAGYNEQFF
TRBJ1-3	many	-	TRBV7-2	TGTGCCAGCAGCTCCGACGGTGAGGGGGACACCATATATTTT	CASSSDGEGDTIYF
TRBJ1-2	once	-	TRBV14	TGTGCCAGCAGCCAAGGCGGGGGATGGGGTAACTATGGCTACACCTTC	CASSQGGGWGNYGYTF